This is a list of T cell receptor beta chains from one sample in a study of siplizumab effects on memory and regulatory T cells. TCRdb's copy holds only in-frame clones and misses some; the assay was immunoSEQ multiplex PCR. Among roughly 100,000 clones listed, about 92% were seen once. Sequenced input: CD4+ T cells sorted from blood. These receptor sequences come from a human donor in good health. The CDR3 runs from the conserved cysteine through the conserved F or W. D genes are given only for firm matches. Where a row states a size, it is once, few, many or the class of an expanded clone; other rows omit it.

TRBJ2-6 | . | TRBV5-5 | . | CASSGVGRSANVLTF | TGTGCCAGCAGCGGAGTCGGGCGGTCCGCCAACGTCCTGACTTTC
TRBJ1-1 | . | TRBV18 | . | CASSPGQNTEAFF | TGTGCCAGCTCACCGGGACAAAACACTGAAGCTTTCTTT
TRBJ2-1 | TRBD2 | TRBV5-4 | . | CASRTGGPHNEQFF | TGTGCCAGCCGGACGGGGGGGCCACACAATGAGCAGTTCTTC
TRBJ2-1 | . | TRBV5-4 | . | CASSFGAGEREQFF | TGTGCCAGCAGCTTTGGGGCAGGGGAACGGGAGCAGTTCTTC
TRBJ1-1 | . | TRBV5-1 | once | CASSLDGQMNTEAFF | TGCGCCAGCAGCTTGGATGGGCAGATGAACACTGAAGCTTTCTTT
TRBJ1-1 | . | TRBV5-1 | . | CASSFGGASNTEAFF | TGCGCCAGCAGCTTCGGCGGGGCAAGTAACACTGAAGCTTTCTTT
TRBJ1-2 | . | TRBV2 | . | CASSPRQVGGYTF | TGTGCCAGCAGCCCCAGACAGGTCGGTGGCTACACCTTC
TRBJ1-1 | . | TRBV6-5 | . | CASSYGGGTEAFF | TGTGCCAGCAGTTACGGAGGGGGGACTGAAGCTTTCTTT
TRBJ1-1 | . | TRBV5-4 | once | CASSTWGTARPEAFF | TGTGCCAGCAGCACCTGGGGGACGGCCCGCCCTGAAGCTTTCTTT
TRBJ1-1 | . | TRBV5-4 | . | CASSWGSRRGNTEAFF | TGTGCCAGCAGCTGGGGGAGTAGAAGGGGGAACACTGAAGCTTTCTTT
TRBJ2-3 | . | TRBV7-2 | . | CASSPRVWDTQYF | TGTGCCAGCAGCCCCCGGGTCTGGGATACGCAGTATTTT
TRBJ1-1 | . | TRBV10-3 | . | CAISAAANTEAFF | TGTGCCATCAGTGCCGCGGCGAACACTGAAGCTTTCTTT
TRBJ2-3 | . | TRBV7-2 | . | CASSLTDTQYF | TGTGCCAGCAGCCTCACAGATACGCAGTATTTT
TRBJ1-2 | TRBD1 | TRBV2 | . | CASSRDRGVGGYTF | TGTGCCAGCAGCAGGGACAGGGGAGTGGGTGGCTACACCTTC
TRBJ2-7 | . | TRBV7-2 | . | CASSLVGGVDEQYF | TGTGCCAGCAGCTTAGTCGGGGGCGTGGACGAGCAGTACTTC
TRBJ2-2 | TRBD1 | TRBV6-5 | . | CASRTGAGELFF | TGTGCCAGCAGAACAGGGGCCGGGGAGCTGTTTTTT